This entry lists 23 T cell receptor beta chains sequenced from one sample in a study of T cell responses to AZD1222 COVID-19 vaccine. The data were produced by immunoSEQ multiplex PCR, yet TCRdb's version contains in-frame clones alone and is incomplete. The sample contains roughly 120,000 clones, more than 75% of which appear only once. Sequenced here: peripheral blood, sampled 28 days after the second AZD1222 dose. The receptors derive from an adult who received the AZD1222 COVID-19 vaccine.

The rearrangement links TRBV5-5 to TRBJ2-3; unclear D gene. Trimming shortened V by 0 bases and J by 4 bases, and 12 bases separated the two germline ends. Germline lookup yields CDR1 SGHKS and CDR2 YYEKEE (reference sequence). CDR3 length: 15 residues. CDR3 region: CASSLDFSRPDTQYF. The CDR3, as DNA: TGTGCCAGCAGCTTGGATTTCTCCCGCCCAGATACGCAGTATTTT.

The chain carries TRBV9 and TRBJ1-2, with D possibly TRBD1 on 5 matching bases. The CDR3 runs to 12 residues. The germline gives CDR1 SGDLS, CDR2 YYNGEE. V was trimmed by 4 bases and J by 8 bases, leaving 12 bases between them. The CDR3 DNA is TGTGCCAGCAGCCCCTCAGGGCCGGGCTACACCTTC. It is translated as CASSPSGPGYTF.

This clone was found once. This sequence joins TRBV9 and TRBJ2-7; 9 bases are shared with TRBD1. The CDR3 runs 14 residues. V shed 1 base, J shed 3 bases, and the junction held 2 bases outside the gene matches. Germline V gene sequence: CDR1 SGDLS, CDR2 YYNGEE. This CDR3 reads CASSVRDRDYEQYF. CDR3 in DNA: TGTGCCAGCAGCGTACGGGACAGGGACTACGAGCAGTACTTC.

The V gene is TRBV19, the J gene TRBJ1-3; D perhaps matches TRBD1 (5 bases). The germline V gene has CDR1 LNHDA and CDR2 SQIVND (reference sequence). The CDR3 runs to 16 residues. With 5 bases removed from V and 2 bases from J, the gap between germline ends came to 16 bases. CDR3 sequence reads: CASSFPPGGTGNTIYF. The CDR3 nucleotides are TGTGCCAGTAGTTTCCCCCCCGGGGGGACTGGAAACACCATATATTTT.

The J gene is TRBJ2-5, the V gene TRBV14; maybe TRBD1 (5 bases). This CDR3 has 16 residues. With 0 bases removed from V and 5 bases from J, the gap between germline ends came to 16 bases. Germline CDR1 reads SGHDN; CDR2 reads FVKESK. The CDR3 region is CASSQEGVGRRETQYF. The CDR3 coding sequence is TGTGCCAGCAGCCAAGAAGGGGTGGGGCGTCGGGAGACCCAGTACTTC.

This sequence joins TRBV18 and TRBJ1-2, with 10 bases aligning to TRBD1. Germline assignment: CDR1 KGHSH and CDR2 LQKENI. After removal of 5 bases from V and 8 bases from J, the junction contained 8 bases not matched to a gene. The CDR3 covers 14 residues. The DNA of the CDR3 is TGTGCCAGCTCATTCTCCGGGACAGGGGAGGGCTACACCTTC. Amino acids: CASSFSGTGEGYTF.

V usage is TRBV4-3 and J usage is TRBJ2-7; tentative D call: TRBD2 (5 bases). V gave up 2 bases and J gave up 0 bases, with 20 bases separating them. Looked up from germline, CDR1 is LGHNA and CDR2 is YSLEER. The CDR3 length is 18 residues. CDR3 region: CASSQSRYSKRISYEQYF. The CDR3 nucleotides read TGCGCCAGCAGCCAATCGCGTTATAGTAAGCGGATCTCCTACGAGCAGTACTTC.

CDR3 loop: CASSYSIGSINEQYF. The CDR3 nucleotides read TGTGCCAGCAGTTACTCGATTGGATCTATTAACGAGCAGTACTTC. The chain carries TRBV6-8 and TRBJ2-7; unclear D gene. The CDR3 has 15 amino acids. V shed 0 bases and J shed 5 bases, with 14 bases lying between them. Germline V gives CDR1 MNHGY, CDR2 SAAAGT.

This CDR3 is CASSIGRRYNEQFF. DNA of the CDR3: TGTGCCAGTAGTATCGGCAGGAGATACAATGAGCAGTTCTTC. V gene TRBV19 combines with J gene TRBJ2-1; D is ambiguous. V was trimmed by 3 bases and J by 4 bases, leaving 10 bases between them. The CDR3 totals 14 residues. The germline V gene encodes CDR1 LNHDA and CDR2 SQIVND (reference sequence).

The V call is TRBV27, the J call TRBJ1-2; the D gene is possibly TRBD1 (5 bases). Germline CDR1 MNHEY, CDR2 SMNVEV (reference sequence). Trimming took off 2 bases at V and 7 bases at J, with 14 bases between the two ends. The length of the CDR3 is 14 residues. In DNA form, the CDR3 reads TGTGCCAGCAGTTTAAACAGAGGGGAAGGTGGCTACACCTTC. This encodes CASSLNRGEGGYTF.

This clone is a singleton in its sample. This chain links TRBV2 with TRBJ2-1, with D possibly TRBD2 on 6 matching bases. The CDR3 runs to 20 residues. Per the germline V gene, CDR1 is SNHLY and CDR2 is FYNNEI. V was clipped by 0 bases and J by 3 bases, with 24 bases between them. CDR3 in amino acids: CASSEAGDSAPGLNYNEQFF. The CDR3 nucleotides are TGTGCCAGCAGTGAAGCGGGTGACTCGGCGCCGGGACTTAACTACAATGAGCAGTTCTTC.

This chain joins TRBV5-1 and TRBJ2-7, with TRBD2 matching over 11 bases. J was trimmed by 6 bases and V by 0 bases; bases with no gene match: 14. The CDR3 has 18 residues. The germline V gene encodes CDR1 SGHRS and CDR2 YFSETQ. The CDR3 protein is CASSLALSGTSGSSEQYF. CDR3 bases: TGCGCCAGCAGCTTGGCCCTTTCAGGGACTAGCGGCTCGTCCGAGCAGTACTTC.

The chain combines TRBV12-5 with TRBJ1-6; D unresolved. V gave up 1 base and J gave up 5 bases, with 15 bases separating them. CDR1 LGHNT and CDR2 FRNRAP come from the germline V gene. The CDR3 has 17 residues. CDR3 region: CASGLAGLARHNSPLHF. The CDR3 DNA sequence: TGTGCTAGTGGTTTGGCCGGCCTTGCTAGACATAATTCACCCCTCCACTTT.

This clone was detected ten times or more. CDR3 in DNA: TGCGCCAGCAGCTCTGGTGACCGCACTGAAGCTTTCTTT. Translated, it gives CASSSGDRTEAFF. The rearrangement links TRBV5-1 to TRBJ1-1; no clear D gene. The V end was cut by 3 bases, the J end by 4 bases, with 10 bases between. Germline V lookup: CDR1 SGHRS, CDR2 YFSETQ. The CDR3 sequence is 13 residues long.

This chain uses TRBV6-2 or TRBV6-3 with TRBJ1-2; 9 nucleotides agree with TRBD1. Germline V gene data show CDR1 as MNHEY and CDR2 as SVGEGT. CDR3 length equals 16 residues. The junction had 9 bases not matched to a gene; V was cut back by 5 bases and J by 2 bases. Here the CDR3 DNA reads TGTGCCAGCAGTACTACCGGGACAGGGTTAAACTATGGCTACACCTTC. It translates to CASSTTGTGLNYGYTF.

DNA for the CDR3: TGTGCCAGCTCACAGAAGGGACCAGGGAGAGGGTCGGATACGCAGTATTTT. It translates to CASSQKGPGRGSDTQYF. This chain links TRBV18 with TRBJ2-3; D might be TRBD1 or TRBD2, each matching 5 bases. Germline V gene sequence: CDR1 KGHSH, CDR2 LQKENI. The V end was cut by 4 bases, the J end by 6 bases, with 23 bases between. This CDR3 has 17 residues.

This rearrangement joins TRBV4-3 to TRBJ2-2; D remains unclear. Trimming cost V 0 bases and J 6 bases, with 2 bases left between them. The CDR3 runs to 12 residues. The V gene's germline CDR1 is LGHNA and CDR2 YSLEER. The CDR3 region has the DNA TGCGCCAGCAGCCAAGACGCCGGGGAGCTGTTTTTT. Encoded protein: CASSQDAGELFF.

V usage is TRBV9 and J usage is TRBJ1-1; unclear D gene. Germline V gene lookup returns CDR1 SGDLS and CDR2 YYNGEE. V was shortened by 0 bases and J by 4 bases, with 16 bases between the two germline ends. This CDR3 has 16 residues. The CDR3 loop is CASSVVTSSVSTEAFF. CDR3 coding DNA: TGTGCCAGCAGCGTAGTAACCTCTTCGGTTTCCACTGAAGCTTTCTTT.

This clone was seen more than once but under ten times. The chain carries TRBV5-6 and TRBJ1-2; TRBD1 matches 7 bases. The germline V gene encodes CDR1 SGHDT and CDR2 YYEEEE. The CDR3 covers 14 residues. The V segment lost 4 bases and the J segment 7 bases; nucleotides outside the gene matches: 10. DNA for the CDR3: TGTGCCAGCAGCGATTGGCACAGGGGAGGTGGCTACACCTTC. It translates to CASSDWHRGGGYTF.

The chain joins TRBV28 to TRBJ1-6; a possible D gene is TRBD1 (5 bases). This CDR3 contains 15 residues. V was clipped by 3 bases and J by 7 bases, with 13 bases between them. Germline values: CDR1 MDHEN, CDR2 SYDVKM. CDR3 loop: CASSLAGRRNSPLHF. CDR3 bases: TGTGCCAGCAGTTTGGCGGGACGGAGAAATTCACCCCTCCACTTT.

The V gene is TRBV7-8, the J gene TRBJ2-7; D is uncertain. V was shortened by 0 bases and J by 3 bases, with 6 bases between the two germline ends. The V gene's germline CDR1 is SGHVS and CDR2 FQNEAQ. The CDR3 length is 13 residues. Here the CDR3 reads CASSLAASYEQYF. CDR3 DNA sequence: TGTGCCAGCAGCTTAGCGGCCAGCTACGAGCAGTACTTC.

A few counts support this clone. V usage is TRBV6-5 and J usage is TRBJ2-2; possible D gene TRBD1, 6 bases. Trimming stripped 6 bases from V and 2 bases from J, with 13 bases between. This CDR3 has 15 amino acids. Germline values: CDR1 MNHEY, CDR2 SVGAGI. The DNA for the CDR3 is TGTGCCAGCAGCTCTATGGGGGCAAACACCGGGGAGCTGTTTTTT. The encoded protein is CASSSMGANTGELFF.

The chain recombines TRBV19 with TRBJ1-2; D remains unclear. Germline lookup yields CDR1 LNHDA and CDR2 SQIVND (reference sequence). Trimming shortened V by 8 bases and J by 4 bases, and 14 bases separated the two germline ends. This CDR3 contains 13 residues. DNA of the CDR3: TGTGCCAGTGGCCAAGAGGTGAGCTATGGCTACACCTTC. Protein sequence: CASGQEVSYGYTF.